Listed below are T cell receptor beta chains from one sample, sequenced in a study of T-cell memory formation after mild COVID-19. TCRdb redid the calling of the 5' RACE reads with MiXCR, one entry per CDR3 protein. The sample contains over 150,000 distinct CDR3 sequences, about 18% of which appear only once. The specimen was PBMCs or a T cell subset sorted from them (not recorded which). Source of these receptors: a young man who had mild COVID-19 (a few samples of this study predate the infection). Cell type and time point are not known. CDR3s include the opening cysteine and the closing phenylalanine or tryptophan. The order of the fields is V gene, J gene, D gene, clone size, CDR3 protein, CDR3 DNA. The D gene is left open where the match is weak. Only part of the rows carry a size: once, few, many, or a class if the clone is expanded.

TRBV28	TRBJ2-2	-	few	CASSSTARGAGELFF	TGTGCCAGCAGTTCCACGGCCAGGGGCGCCGGGGAGCTGTTTTTT
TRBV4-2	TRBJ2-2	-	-	CASSQEWTTNTGELFF	TGTGCCAGCAGCCAAGAGTGGACAACGAACACCGGGGAGCTGTTTTTT
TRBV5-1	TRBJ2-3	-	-	CASSSEASGTDTQYF	TGCGCCAGCAGCTCGGAGGCCTCGGGCACAGATACGCAGTATTTT
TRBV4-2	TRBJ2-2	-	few	CASSQDSRGDTRELFF	TGTGCCAGCAGCCAAGATTCCAGGGGAGACACCCGGGAGCTGTTTTTT
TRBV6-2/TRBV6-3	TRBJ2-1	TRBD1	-	CASSYRTGIGNEQFF	TGTGCCAGCAGTTACAGGACAGGGATTGGCAATGAGCAGTTCTTC
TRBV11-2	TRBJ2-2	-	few	CASSWQVGELFF	TGTGCCAGCAGCTGGCAGGTCGGGGAGCTGTTTTTT
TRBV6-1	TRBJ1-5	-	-	CASSERASNQPQHF	TGTGCCAGCAGTGAAAGGGCCAGCAATCAGCCCCAGCATTTT
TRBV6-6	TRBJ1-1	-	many	CASSPPGRTEAFF	TGTGCCAGCAGTCCCCCGGGGCGGACTGAAGCTTTCTTT
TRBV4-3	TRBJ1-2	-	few	CASSQTGGRSNYGYTF	TGCGCCAGCAGCCAAACCGGCGGGCGGTCTAACTATGGCTACACCTTC
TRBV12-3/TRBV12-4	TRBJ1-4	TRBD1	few	CASSPDRGGEKLFF	TGTGCCAGCAGTCCGGACAGGGGTGGTGAAAAACTGTTTTTT
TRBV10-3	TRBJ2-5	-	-	CAISESSRTQYF	TGTGCCATCAGTGAGTCGTCCCGGACCCAGTACTTC
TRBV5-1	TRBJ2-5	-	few	CASSQDWSGFQETQYF	TGCGCCAGCAGTCAAGACTGGTCGGGCTTTCAAGAGACCCAGTACTTC
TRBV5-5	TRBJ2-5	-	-	CASSSAGFGETQYF	TGTGCCAGCAGCTCTGCGGGGTTTGGAGAGACCCAGTACTTC
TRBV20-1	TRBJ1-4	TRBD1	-	CSARAGQGGEKLFF	TGCAGTGCTAGGGCAGGACAGGGTGGAGAAAAACTGTTTTTT
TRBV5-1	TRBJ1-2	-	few	CASSLDEYGYTF	TGCGCCAGCAGCTTGGATGAGTATGGCTACACCTTC
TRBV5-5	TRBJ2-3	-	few	CASTGSPVDTQYF	TGTGCCAGCACCGGGTCTCCGGTAGATACGCAGTATTTT
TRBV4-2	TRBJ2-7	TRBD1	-	CASSQGGTGGNEQYF	TGTGCCAGCAGCCAAGGAGGGACAGGGGGCAACGAGCAGTACTTC
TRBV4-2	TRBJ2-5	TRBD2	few	CASSQAERGGPVETQYF	TGTGCCAGCAGCCAAGCGGAGCGGGGGGGCCCGGTAGAGACCCAGTACTTC
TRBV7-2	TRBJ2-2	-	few	CASSLAPVNTGELFF	TGTGCCAGCAGCTTAGCTCCGGTGAACACCGGGGAGCTGTTTTTT
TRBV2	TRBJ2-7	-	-	CASGGDRRELEQYF	TGTGCCAGCGGGGGGGACAGGAGGGAGTTGGAGCAGTACTTC
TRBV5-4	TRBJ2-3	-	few	CASSLGAGTDTQYF	TGTGCCAGCAGCTTAGGCGCTGGCACAGATACGCAGTATTTT
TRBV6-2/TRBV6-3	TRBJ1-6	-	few	CASSREDNSPLHF	TGTGCCAGCAGCAGGGAGGATAATTCACCCCTCCACTTT
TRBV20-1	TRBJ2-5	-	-	CSAGGAETQYF	TGCAGTGCTGGGGGCGCAGAGACCCAGTACTTC
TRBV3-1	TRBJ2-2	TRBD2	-	CASSPLGGENTGELFF	TGTGCCAGCAGCCCCCTGGGAGGGGAGAACACCGGGGAGCTGTTTTTT
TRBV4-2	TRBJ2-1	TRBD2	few	CASSQDLAGGYNEQFF	TGTGCCAGCAGCCAAGACTTAGCGGGGGGATACAATGAGCAGTTCTTC
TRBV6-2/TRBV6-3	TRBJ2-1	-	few	CASSQGLEQFF	TGTGCCAGCAGCCAGGGTCTGGAGCAGTTCTTC
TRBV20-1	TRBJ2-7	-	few	CSASPTGRVYEQYF	TGCAGTGCTAGCCCGACGGGAAGAGTCTACGAGCAGTACTTC
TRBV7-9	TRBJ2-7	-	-	CASSFDGGTYEQYF	TGTGCCAGCAGCTTCGATGGGGGGACCTACGAGCAGTACTTC
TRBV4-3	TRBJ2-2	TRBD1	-	CASSRTGEYTGELFF	TGCGCCAGCAGCCGGACAGGGGAGTACACCGGGGAGCTGTTTTTT
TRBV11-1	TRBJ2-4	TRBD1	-	CASSTGVAKNIQYF	TGTGCCAGCAGCACAGGGGTGGCCAAAAACATTCAGTACTTC
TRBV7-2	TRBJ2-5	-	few	CASSRRVGWETQYF	TGTGCCAGCAGCCGGAGGGTGGGTTGGGAGACCCAGTACTTC
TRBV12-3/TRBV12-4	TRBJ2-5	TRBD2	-	CASHGTGGETQYF	TGTGCCAGCCATGGAACGGGGGGAGAGACCCAGTACTTC
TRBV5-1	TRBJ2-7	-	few	CASSLTREAYEQYF	TGCGCCAGCAGCTTGACCAGGGAGGCCTACGAGCAGTACTTC
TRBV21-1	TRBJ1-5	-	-	CASSNHRGTGNQPQHF	TGTGCCAGCAGCAACCACAGGGGTACGGGCAATCAGCCCCAGCATTTT
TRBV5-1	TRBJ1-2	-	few	CASSLAGAPNYGYTF	TGCGCCAGCAGCTTGGCAGGGGCTCCCAACTATGGCTACACCTTC
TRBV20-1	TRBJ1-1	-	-	CSASEGGTEAFF	TGCAGTGCTAGTGAAGGGGGCACTGAAGCTTTCTTT
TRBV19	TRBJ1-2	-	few	CASSRAGRTGYGYTF	TGTGCCAGTAGTAGGGCCGGACGGACCGGTTATGGCTACACCTTC
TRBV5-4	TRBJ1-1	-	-	CASSLGGQLNTEAFF	TGTGCCAGCAGCCTCGGCGGACAGTTGAACACTGAAGCTTTCTTT
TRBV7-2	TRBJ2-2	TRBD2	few	CASSFTSGLNTGELFF	TGTGCCAGCAGCTTTACTAGCGGTTTGAACACCGGGGAGCTGTTTTTT
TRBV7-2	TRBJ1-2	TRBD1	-	CASSLGTGTNYGYTF	TGTGCCAGCAGCTTAGGGACAGGGACTAACTATGGCTACACCTTC
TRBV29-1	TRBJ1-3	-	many	CSVEESGSGNTIYF	TGCAGCGTTGAAGAGTCGGGTTCTGGAAACACCATATATTTT
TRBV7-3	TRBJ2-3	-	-	CASSPNTNTDTQYF	TGTGCCAGCAGCCCGAACACGAACACAGATACGCAGTATTTT
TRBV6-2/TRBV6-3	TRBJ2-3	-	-	CASLGAGRTDTQYF	TGTGCCAGCTTGGGGGCGGGTAGAACAGATACGCAGTATTTT
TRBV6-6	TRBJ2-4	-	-	CASSYSMQGGLAKNIQYF	TGTGCCAGCAGTTACTCGATGCAGGGAGGTCTAGCCAAAAACATTCAGTACTTC
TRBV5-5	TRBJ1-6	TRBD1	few	CASSPPGTGDFSPLHF	TGTGCCAGCAGCCCACCCGGGACAGGGGACTTCTCACCCCTCCACTTT
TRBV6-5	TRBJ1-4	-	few	CASSYRGGGREKLFF	TGTGCCAGCAGTTACCGGGGAGGTGGGCGGGAAAAACTGTTTTTT
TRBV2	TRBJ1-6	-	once	CASRGEKGSPLHF	TGTGCCAGCAGGGGAGAGAAGGGGTCACCCCTCCACTTT
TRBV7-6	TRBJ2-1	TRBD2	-	CASSWPLAGYNEQFF	TGTGCCAGCAGCTGGCCTCTAGCGGGGTACAATGAGCAGTTCTTC
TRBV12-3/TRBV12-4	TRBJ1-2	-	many	CASRNRRGYGYTF	TGTGCCAGCAGAAACAGGCGCGGCTATGGCTACACCTTC
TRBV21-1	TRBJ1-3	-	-	CASSKEGGGENTIYF	TGTGCCAGCAGCAAAGAGGGGGGAGGCGAAAACACCATATATTTT
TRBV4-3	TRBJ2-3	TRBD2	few	CASSQDTTRGADTQYF	TGCGCCAGCAGCCAAGATACTACGCGGGGGGCAGATACGCAGTATTTT
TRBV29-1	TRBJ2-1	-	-	CSVGAYNEQFF	TGCAGCGTGGGAGCCTACAATGAGCAGTTCTTC
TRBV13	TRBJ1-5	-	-	CASSPGRNQPQHF	TGTGCCAGCAGCCCCGGGAGAAATCAGCCCCAGCATTTT
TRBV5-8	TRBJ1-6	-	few	CASSHVYGNSPLHF	TGTGCCAGCAGCCACGTGTACGGGAATTCACCCCTCCACTTT